This TCR beta chain was sequenced during a study of cytomegalovirus exposure and HLA in healthy donors (TCRdb year 2017). About the full investigation: According to an earlier analysis of several hundred of the donors, 150 million to 200 million T cells yielded 120 million or so unique TCR beta sequences and 250 to 350 Gb of sequence data. Across around 400 genotyped donors of the cohort, an average of roughly 250,000 unique TCR beta nucleotide sequences per donor were sequenced, and 15% to 20% of those sequences were non-productive. All discovery cohort repertoires had been generated on a single sequencing platform. The study aimed to test whether cataloging public T cell receptors could reveal signatures of past pathogen exposure. The later analysis used no new phenotypic data to find candidate immune exposures, relying instead on TCR beta sequences and their occurrence across donors. Genome-wide SNP genotypes for about 65% of the 666 donors were used in a later genetic analysis, which treated that subset as a discovery cohort. The T cell repertoires of several hundred subjects were profiled by immunosequencing and related to cytomegalovirus serostatus. Besides the first cohort of 500 to 700 subjects, a separate validation cohort made up of 90 to 150 different subjects was used. In a later analysis, previously published TCR beta repertoires from 666 donors were re-analyzed and high-resolution HLA genotyping was added so that TCR occurrence patterns could be studied. An earlier analysis of 587 of the donors used high-throughput TCR beta sequencing to judge whether each TCR beta V gene segment behaved as functional or pseudogenic. Because of strong linkage in the cohort, 5 or 6 DR-DQ haplotypes were treated as single units for association and clustering. The genetic ancestry cluster associated with self-reported Caucasian donors included around 76% of the roughly 400 genotyped donors. Donor age, sex, ethnicity and CMV serostatus were compiled together with the repertoire data. HLA typing included class I and class II loci at four-digit resolution. To predict cytomegalovirus infection status, the study combined high-throughput TCR immunosequencing, statistical association of individual TCRs with disease status, and machine learning. An early release that covered roughly 600 HLA-typed donors contained 250 to 350 gigabases of sequencing data and around 85 million unique TCR sequences. Typing coverage varied by locus: about 620-630 donors for A, B, C, DRB1 and DQB1; about 520 for DQA1; over 600 for DPA1; roughly 450 for DPB1. Summary of the overall study and its limitations: Specific HLA alleles were associated with some 15,000 TCR beta sequences at a false discovery rate of 0.05 in a later analysis. In this cohort, only TCR beta chains were sequenced, and detectable features were limited by the absence of alpha or paired-chain data. In a later genetic analysis, a missense DCLRE1C variant was associated with V-gene and J-gene trimming of TCR beta chains, and the association was replicated in an independent cohort. Several of the top co-occurrence clusters appeared to be linked to parvovirus B19, influenza, CMV and Epstein-Barr virus, according to a later analysis. Most TCR sequences were observed very rarely across donors, whereas some public TCRs were present in many individuals. According to a later genetic analysis, donors in an Asian-associated ancestry cluster had fewer N-insertions in productive TCRs than the approximately 700-donor mean. It was suggested by the authors that the approach could potentially be generalized to other disease states and immunological phenotypes. The classifier was reported to diagnose cytomegalovirus status with high specificity and sensitivity in both the original and validation cohorts. CMV serostatus was the only immune exposure information available for the cohort. Because counts were too low, 15 to 20 rarely observed V segments, including chromosome 9 orphons, were excluded from the earlier analysis of 587 of the donors. Some IMGT-functional V segments, including TRBV6-2 and TRBV6-3, could not be distinguished by the 87-base-pair reads and were therefore excluded. In an earlier analysis of around 500 of the donors, most TCR beta V segments appeared in productive rearrangements about 87% or about 30% of the time, broadly matching IMGT annotations. In a later analysis, HLA-associated TCR beta chains were found to be more clonally expanded and to have lower generation probabilities than equally common non-associated chains. Three of the identified cytomegalovirus-associated TCR beta chains were confirmed in vitro to be specific for cytomegalovirus antigens. HLA typing was unavailable for some donors at each locus, so association tests used only the typed subset. A further reported finding was that TCR beta sequences accurately predicted the HLA-A and HLA-B alleles for most subjects in the first cohort. In a later analysis, most CMV-associated TCR beta chains were found to appear HLA-restricted, with HLA associations seemingly driven largely by CMV exposure. Assigning TCR associations to individual alleles was difficult when HLA alleles, especially DR and DQ, strongly co-occurred. The study gave a list of about 170 TCR beta chains associated with cytomegalovirus. Linkage disequilibrium might explain the correlated functional status among segregating V segments, but an unknown experimental factor could not be excluded. A group of highly shared sequence variants was considered likely to be a technical artifact of the sequencing pipeline. Roughly uniform sequencing depth across donors was assumed in presence/absence analyses, although this assumption may not hold. According to a later analysis, TCR association rates differed among HLA loci, with DRB1 alleles showing the most associated TCRs and HLA-C alleles showing the fewest.

Details on this clone: Its antigen is still unknown. Per-base quality was not reported, and no clone a single base away is much larger than it.

In total, around 600 healthy bone marrow donors made up the cohort. At the time of sampling, all cohort members were nominally healthy, though unrecorded immune exposures were likely present. The donor tested CMV seronegative, placing the donor among the 300 to 400 seronegative members of the cohort. A peripheral blood sample was provided by each donor, and peripheral blood mononuclear cells were used for TCR beta sequencing. The Qiagen DNeasy Blood Extraction Kit was used to extract genomic DNA from the blood cell samples. According to the germline V gene, CDR1 reads MDHEN and CDR2 reads SYDVKM. At the junction V is shortened by 5 bases and J by 3 bases, with 20 bases in between. The CDR3 contains 17 residues, cysteine and phenylalanine counted. The entry retains the CDR3 DNA only, 51 bases that are in frame from base 1. Library construction relied on the immunoSEQ multiplex PCR assay. A mixture of 60 forward primers for TCR Vbeta segments and 13 reverse primers for TCR Jbeta segments was used in the multiplex PCR. Amplification of the CDR3 region of rearranged TCR beta genes was performed with a multiplex PCR assay on genomic DNA. Amplified TCR beta libraries were sequenced as 87-base-pair reads on the Illumina HiSeq System. Concerning the study's data processing: A later analysis counted tens of millions of unique TCR beta chains across the approximately 700 repertoires, and some 11 million of these chains were shared by at least two donors. To remove PCR and sequencing errors, raw reads were error-corrected and collapsed into unique sequences using a nearest-neighbor algorithm that merged closely related sequences. V, D and J gene segments were assigned by aligning CDR3 sequences to IMGT reference sequences. For a sequence to be retained, a match of at least six nucleotides to both a V gene segment and a J gene segment was required. A rearrangement counted as productive if the CDR3 had no stop codons and remained in frame with V and J, and every other rearrangement counted as non-productive. CDR3 was defined by IMGT convention, running from the second conserved V-encoded cysteine to the conserved J-encoded phenylalanine. In an earlier analysis of around 540 of the donors, sequences lacking an unambiguous match to a single V gene segment were excluded. In an earlier analysis of 587 of the donors, a V segment was called functional when productive rearrangements were above 56.7%, and segregating when the standard deviation between donors exceeded 5%. A statistical classification framework was built for diagnosing cytomegalovirus status from the catalog of TCR beta chain sequences. A later analysis assigned V and J genes by comparing TCR nucleotide sequences with IMGT/GENE-DB human TR gene sequences. Using the TCRdist pipeline, a later analysis assigned CDR3 sequences along with most-parsimonious VDJ recombination scenarios. A later analysis defined each TCR beta chain by its CDR3 amino acid sequence plus V-gene family, and excluded reads lacking a unique V-gene family. To address suspected cross-contamination and a sequencing artifact, a later analysis removed approximately 600 highly shared, low-generation-probability nucleotide sequences. For each public chain, a later analysis derived a clonal expansion index from normalized ranks of inferred template counts within each repertoire. A later analysis computed generation probabilities with a VDJ recombination model fitted to out-of-frame rearrangements, and checked the results against IGoR. A later analysis scored TCR-TCR, TCR-HLA and TCR-CMV co-occurrence with hypergeometric tests, applying a repertoire-size bias correction to TCR pairs. A later analysis estimated false discovery rates by permuting HLA or CMV assignments 20 times. In a later analysis, co-occurring TCRs were grouped using DBSCAN, with TCRdist sequence similarity added in when clustering inside HLA-allele-positive subsets. For co-occurrence clustering, repertoires with fewer than 30,000 or more than 120,000 public chains were excluded, along with roughly 5 repertoires with anomalous nucleotide sharing. Not all clones reach the TCRdb copy of this immuneACCESS table, which keeps in-frame sequences only. Checked studies attribute under half of the gap to unresolved V genes and leave the rest unexplained. The V and J calls and the clone size are those of that table, but D and trimming were determined from the DNA. For this sample there are about 140,000 clones; more than 70% appear just once. Of the sample, 2.5% to 3.5% falls within the top ten clones.

The TCR originated in a male donor in good health and CMV-seronegative. The sequenced material came from PBMCs. The chain employs TRBV28 and TRBJ1-3; the D gene is possibly TRBD1, with 5 bases matching. The CDR3 protein: CASSKWEDIAGGNTIYF. The DNA sequence is TGTGCCAGCAGTAAATGGGAGGACATCGCGGGTGGAAACACCATATATTTT.